The next 18 T cell receptor beta chains were all read from a single sample in a study of radiotherapy plus CTLA-4 blockade in lung cancer. Repertoires were generated with immunoSEQ multiplex PCR, while TCRdb's copy carries only in-frame clones and drops some. The sample contains some 30,000 clones, about four fifths of which appear only once. This sample comprised peripheral blood, obtained from a patient treated with radiotherapy plus ipilimumab. The receptors shown here come from a human donor with non-small cell lung cancer that progressed on radiotherapy plus ipilimumab.

The CDR3 sequence: CASSLAVGEQFF. CDR3 nucleotide sequence: TGCGCCAGCAGCTTGGCCGTCGGTGAGCAGTTCTTC. This chain joins TRBV5-1 and TRBJ2-1; no definite D call. Per germline, CDR1 SGHRS and CDR2 YFSETQ. There are 12 residues in the CDR3. Trimming cost V 0 bases and J 9 bases, with 7 bases left between them.

CDR3 sequence: CASSLGQVNTEAFF. In DNA, the CDR3 is TGTGCCAGCAGCTTAGGACAGGTTAACACTGAAGCTTTCTTT. The chain employs TRBV7-9 and TRBJ1-1, with D perhaps TRBD1 (6 bases). There are 14 residues in the CDR3. V gave up 1 base and J gave up 2 bases, with 8 bases separating them. CDR1 and CDR2 from the germline V gene are SEHNR and FQNEAQ (reference sequence).

V usage is TRBV5-1 and J usage is TRBJ2-2, with TRBD2 matching over 7 bases. After removal of 6 bases from V and 6 bases from J, the junction contained 8 bases not matched to a gene. From germline, CDR1 is SGHRS and CDR2 YFSETQ. The CDR3 length is 14 residues. CDR3 sequence (DNA): TGCGCCAGCACACCTAGCGGCTTTGCCGGGGAGCTGTTTTTT. This encodes CASTPSGFAGELFF.

V gene TRBV6-5 combines with J gene TRBJ1-6; 7 bases fit TRBD1. CDR1 MNHEY and CDR2 SVGAGI come from the germline V gene. The CDR3 is 15 amino acids. V shed 2 bases and J 8 bases; nucleotides not matched to a gene: 6. CDR3 nucleotide sequence: TGTGCCAGCAGTTACGGGGGTCAGGGGGATTCACCCCTCCACTTT. Translation: CASSYGGQGDSPLHF.

This clone has only one observation. The CDR3 nucleotides read TGTGCCAGCAGCTCCTCGATCCAAGAGACCCAGTACTTC. Protein sequence: CASSSSIQETQYF. The V call is TRBV7-3, the J call TRBJ2-5, with D uncertain. The ends were cut back, 4 bases at V and 1 base at J, with 7 bases in the middle. This CDR3 contains 13 residues. Germline CDR1 and CDR2: SGHTA and FQGTGA.

This clone came up once. The chain joins TRBV28 to TRBJ1-4; no clear D. The CDR3 is 14 residues long. V was shortened by 2 bases and J by 4 bases, with 8 bases between the two germline ends. The germline CDR1 and CDR2 sequences are MDHEN and SYDVKM. CDR3 nucleotides: TGTGCCAGCAGTTTAAGTGGGTTTAATGAAAAACTGTTTTTT. It is translated as CASSLSGFNEKLFF.

V gene TRBV19 combines with J gene TRBJ1-5; no reliable D call. CDR1 LNHDA and CDR2 SQIVND come from the germline V gene (reference sequence). The CDR3 contains 13 residues. V lost 2 bases, J lost 5 bases, and 7 bases lay in between. The CDR3 protein is CASSILEDQPQHF. CDR3 in DNA: TGTGCCAGTAGTATACTTGAGGATCAGCCCCAGCATTTT.

The CDR3 spells CASSVGQGGELFF. The CDR3 DNA is TGTGCCAGCAGCGTCGGACAGGGCGGGGAGCTGTTTTTT. The V and J genes are TRBV9 and TRBJ2-2; 8 positions match TRBD1. Germline V gene sequence: CDR1 SGDLS, CDR2 YYNGEE. V was clipped by 2 bases and J by 7 bases; unmatched bases: 1. CDR3 length: 13 residues.

The gene calls are TRBV11-1 and TRBJ2-7, with D possibly being TRBD1 or TRBD2 (5 bases each). The V gene lost 1 base and the J gene lost 2 bases, with 9 bases spanning the gap. CDR1 is SGHAT, CDR2 FQDESV, per germline (reference sequence). CDR3 length: 14 amino acids. Here the CDR3 reads CASSLVGTTYEQYF. For the CDR3, the DNA is TGTGCCAGCAGCTTAGTGGGGACCACCTACGAGCAGTACTTC.

The chain recombines TRBV4-1 with TRBJ2-7, with D perhaps matching TRBD1 (5 bases). The germline V gene encodes CDR1 MGHRA and CDR2 YSYEKL. V dropped 1 base and J dropped 6 bases, with 16 bases sitting between them. This CDR3 is built from 15 residues. CDR3 region: CASSQGVGPTREQYF. The DNA for the CDR3 is TGCGCCAGCAGCCAAGGAGTGGGGCCAACCCGCGAGCAGTACTTC.

The table lists this clone with a few counts. The V and J genes are TRBV4-1 and TRBJ1-6, with TRBD1 identical over 7 bases. CDR1 and CDR2 from the germline V gene are MGHRA and YSYEKL. The CDR3 runs 16 residues. The V and J ends lost 1 base and 7 bases, in that order; junction bases with no gene match: 7. The DNA for the CDR3 is TGCGCCAGCAGCCAAGCCGCGGGACAGCTGAATTCACCCCTCCACTTT. This sequence encodes CASSQAAGQLNSPLHF.

This clone was seen a few times. This chain uses TRBV27 with TRBJ1-5; 10 bases agree with TRBD1. Germline V gives CDR1 MNHEY, CDR2 SMNVEV (reference sequence). The CDR3 consists of 17 residues. V shed 5 bases and J 0 bases; nucleotides not matched to a gene: 7. CDR3 residues: CASSPTGGGISNQPQHF. The CDR3 DNA follows: TGTGCCAGCAGTCCGACAGGGGGCGGAATTAGCAATCAGCCCCAGCATTTT.

This clone was detected once. The rearrangement uses TRBV28 and TRBJ2-3; the match to TRBD2 covers 12 bases. This CDR3 contains 17 residues. Germline lookup yields CDR1 MDHEN and CDR2 SYDVKM. After removal of 2 bases from V and 5 bases from J, the junction contained 8 bases not matched to a gene. CDR3 region: CASSLGLAGGPGDTQYF. Written as DNA, the CDR3 is TGTGCCAGCAGTTTAGGGCTAGCGGGAGGGCCCGGAGATACGCAGTATTTT.

The rearrangement joins TRBV7-7 to TRBJ2-1; D remains ambiguous. The CDR3 runs to 15 residues. V dropped 2 bases and J dropped 7 bases, with 15 bases sitting between them. The germline CDR1 and CDR2 sequences are SSHAT and FNYEAQ (reference sequence). CDR3 residues: CASSLKVGSLNEQFF. The CDR3 bases are TGTGCCAGCAGCTTAAAAGTGGGCAGCTTAAATGAGCAGTTCTTC.

The genes are TRBV6-5 and TRBJ2-7, with 7 bases identical to TRBD2. Looked up from germline, CDR1 is MNHEY and CDR2 is SVGAGI. V lost 2 bases and J lost 4; bases outside the gene matches: 5. The CDR3 spans 14 residues. The CDR3 loop is CASSYEREGYEQYF. The CDR3 region has the DNA TGTGCCAGCAGTTACGAGCGGGAAGGGTACGAGCAGTACTTC.

The chain joins TRBV9 to TRBJ2-1; 10 bases are shared with TRBD2. The CDR3 has 15 residues. J lost 10 bases, V lost 6 bases, and 13 bases had no gene match. The V gene's germline CDR1 is SGDLS and CDR2 YYNGEE. The CDR3 is CASTSGASGRVEQFF. Written as DNA, the CDR3 is TGTGCCAGCACCTCCGGGGCTAGCGGGAGAGTCGAGCAGTTCTTC. Filled out from reference TRBV9 and TRBJ2-1, the complete variable domain reads DSGVTQTPKHLITATGQRVTLRCSPRSGDLSVYWYQQSLDQGLQFLIQYYNGEERAKGNILERFSAQQFPDLHSELNLSSLELGDSALYFCASTSGASGRVEQFFGPGTRLTVL.

The V and J genes are TRBV6-5 and TRBJ2-2, with 8 bases matching TRBD1. The V segment lost 5 bases and the J segment 6 bases; nucleotides outside the gene matches: 5. Germline-derived CDR1 and CDR2 are MNHEY and SVGAGI. CDR3 length equals 14 residues. The CDR3 nucleotides are TGTGCCAGCAGTCAGGGGGCGATTGCCGGGGAGCTGTTTTTT. It yields the protein CASSQGAIAGELFF.

V usage is TRBV7-6 and J usage is TRBJ1-4; 9 bases align to TRBD1. The germline V gene has CDR1 SGHVS and CDR2 FNYEAQ. The CDR3 runs to 17 residues. Trimming cost V 5 bases and J 3 bases; bases outside gene matches: 10. CDR3 nucleotide sequence: TGTGCCAGCAGCCCGGTCCCGGGACAGGGAGCTAATGAAAAACTGTTTTTT. As protein: CASSPVPGQGANEKLFF.